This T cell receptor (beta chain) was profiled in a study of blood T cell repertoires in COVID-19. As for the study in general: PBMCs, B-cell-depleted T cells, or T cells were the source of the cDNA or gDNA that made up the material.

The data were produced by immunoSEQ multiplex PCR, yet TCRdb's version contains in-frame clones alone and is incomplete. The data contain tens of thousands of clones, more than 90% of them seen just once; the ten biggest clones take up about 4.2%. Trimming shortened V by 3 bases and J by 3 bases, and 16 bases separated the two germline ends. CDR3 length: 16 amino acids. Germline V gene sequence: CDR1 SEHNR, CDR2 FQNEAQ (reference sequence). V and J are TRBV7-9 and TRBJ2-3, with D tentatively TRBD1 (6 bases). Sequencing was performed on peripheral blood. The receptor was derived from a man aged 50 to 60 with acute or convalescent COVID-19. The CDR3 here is CASSFITGMFTDTQYF. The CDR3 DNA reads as TGTGCCAGCAGCTTCATTACAGGGATGTTTACAGATACGCAGTATTTT.